Presented here are 7 T cell receptor beta chains from one specimen sequenced in a study of response to subunit inactivated influenza vaccine. TCRdb redid the calling of the RT-PCR reads with MiXCR, one entry per CDR3 protein. The table has about 620,000 distinct CDR3 sequences, roughly 10% seen once; the top ten hold roughly 10%. The material sequenced was PBMCs from blood, taken on the day of vaccination. The source is a man over 45 who received an inactivated influenza vaccine.

The sample holds many counts of this clonotype. The V gene is TRBV29-1, the J gene TRBJ2-1; D is perhaps TRBD1 or TRBD2 (5 bases each). The length of the CDR3 is 13 residues. Germline V gene sequence: CDR1 SQVTM, CDR2 ANQGSEA. Between the trimmed V and J ends, which lost 6 bases and 4 bases, there was a span of 13 bases. The CDR3 loop reads CSVGLAVYNEQFF. CDR3 DNA sequence: TGCAGCGTGGGGCTAGCCGTTTACAATGAGCAGTTCTTC.

This clonotype was picked up a small number of times. The chain is built from TRBV5-1 and TRBJ2-2; 9 nucleotides line up with TRBD2. CDR1 and CDR2 from the germline V gene are SGHRS and YFSETQ. Trimming removed 4 bases from V and 5 bases from J; junction bases left unmatched: 6. The CDR3 runs 15 residues. The chain's CDR3 is CASSKIAGETGELFF. The CDR3 coding sequence is TGCGCCAGCAGCAAAATAGCGGGGGAAACCGGGGAGCTGTTTTTT.

The rearrangement uses TRBV18 and TRBJ1-4; weak D call: TRBD1 (5 bases). This CDR3 contains 14 residues. V was pared by 4 bases and J by 8 bases, with 14 bases between. CDR1 is KGHSH, CDR2 LQKENI, per germline. CDR3 nucleotide sequence: TGTGCCAGCTCACTCACAGGCCTGCAAGAAAAACTGTTTTTT. Its translation is CASSLTGLQEKLFF. Together with reference TRBV18 and TRBJ1-4, the CDR3 gives the full variable domain: NAGVMQNPRHLVRRRGQEARLRCSPMKGHSHVYWYRQLPEEGLKFMVYLQKENIIDESGMPKERFSAEFPKEGPSILRIQQVVRGDSAAYFCASSLTGLQEKLFFGSGTQLSVL.

This clonotype turned up a few times. V and J are TRBV28 and TRBJ2-5, with D unclear. Germline V gene data show CDR1 as MDHEN and CDR2 as SYDVKM. This CDR3 comprises 14 residues. The V and J ends lost 3 bases and 1 base respectively, with 9 bases between them. CDR3 region: CASSFPGTQETQYF. The DNA for the CDR3 is TGTGCCAGCAGTTTTCCGGGTACCCAAGAGACCCAGTACTTC.

The J gene is TRBJ2-7, the V gene TRBV4-3, with 7 positions matching TRBD2. This CDR3 has 16 residues. Germline-derived CDR1 and CDR2 are LGHNA and YSLEER. The V and J ends lost 0 bases and 3 bases, in that order; junction bases with no gene match: 8. The CDR3 nucleotides are TGCGCCAGCAGCCAAGATTTAAACGGGAGGTACTACGAGCAGTACTTC. Its translation is CASSQDLNGRYYEQYF.

This clonotype was recorded at least ten times. The V gene is TRBV28, the J gene TRBJ2-3; D is perhaps TRBD2 (5 bases). Germline loops: CDR1 MDHEN, CDR2 SYDVKM. The CDR3 loop spans 14 amino acids. Trimming stripped 3 bases from V and 0 bases from J, with 7 bases between. The CDR3 region has the DNA TGTGCCAGCAGTTTTGACTACAGCACAGATACGCAGTATTTT. This sequence encodes CASSFDYSTDTQYF.

This clonotype was seen a few times. This chain links TRBV4-3 with TRBJ2-2; D possibly corresponds to TRBD2 (7 bases). The CDR3 covers 16 residues. V lost 5 bases, J lost 7 bases, and 20 bases lay in between. CDR1 and CDR2 from the germline V gene are LGHNA and YSLEER. In nucleotides, the CDR3 is TGCGCCAGCAGCTTAGGGGGAGGGCGCGATCACGGGGAGCTGTTTTTT. Translating gives CASSLGGGRDHGELFF.